This TCR beta chain was identified in a study of blood T cell repertoires in COVID-19. Looking at the study overall: Researchers got acute and convalescent COVID-19 samples from the United States, Italy and Spain. From T cells, B-cell-depleted T cells, or PBMCs came the material, which was cDNA or gDNA.

The CDR3 runs to 16 residues. CDR1 SGHDT and CDR2 YYEEEE come from the germline V gene. With V trimmed by 4 bases and J by 4 bases, 11 bases remained unmatched. The authors' processing: Estimation of nucleated cell counts relied on the amplification of reference gene primers. TCRdb keeps only in-frame clones here, not all; method: immunoSEQ multiplex PCR. V, J and clone size were drawn from that table, and D and trimming were deduced from the DNA. Found here are 200,000 to 250,000 clones, 86% of them singletons; the top ten hold roughly 3%. Sequencing used peripheral blood. The origin of this receptor is a woman in her thirties who had recovered from COVID-19. The chain couples TRBV5-6 to TRBJ1-2; 9 nucleotides line up with TRBD1. CDR3 coding DNA: TGTGCCAGCAGCCTGCCGGGACAGGGATTTCTCTATGGCTACACCTTC. Translating it yields CASSLPGQGFLYGYTF.